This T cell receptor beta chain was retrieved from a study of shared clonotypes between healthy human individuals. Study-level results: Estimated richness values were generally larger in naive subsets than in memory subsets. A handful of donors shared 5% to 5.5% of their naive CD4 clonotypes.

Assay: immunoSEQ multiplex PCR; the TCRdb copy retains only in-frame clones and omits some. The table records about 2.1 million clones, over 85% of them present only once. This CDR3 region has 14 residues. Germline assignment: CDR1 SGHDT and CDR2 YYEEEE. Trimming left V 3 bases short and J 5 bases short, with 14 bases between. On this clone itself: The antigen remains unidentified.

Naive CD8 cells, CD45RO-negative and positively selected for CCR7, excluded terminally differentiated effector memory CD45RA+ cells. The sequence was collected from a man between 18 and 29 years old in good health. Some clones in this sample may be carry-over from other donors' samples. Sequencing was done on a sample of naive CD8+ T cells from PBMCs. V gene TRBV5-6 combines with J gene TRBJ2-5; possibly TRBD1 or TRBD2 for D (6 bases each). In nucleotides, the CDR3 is TGTGCCAGCAGCTGGAGGGGGGAACGGGAGACCCAGTACTTC. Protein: CASSWRGERETQYF.